This T cell receptor beta chain is from a study of CD8+CD57+ T cells in acquired aplastic anemia. For the study at large: Sorting CD4+ and CD8+ cells gave DNA averaging about 3.2 ug. Study observations and caveats: Patients and controls shared nearly 30 CD8+ CDR3 sequences, which appeared highly expressed in patients and within their immunodominant clones. Researchers reported that CD8+ Simpson's diversity was not significantly different in patients versus controls.

In patients chosen for sequencing, flow cytometry had shown CD8+CD57+ cell expansion. When blood sampling took place, the patients had received no therapy. The germline CDR1 and CDR2 sequences are DFQATT and SNEGSKA (reference sequence). The CDR3 contains 13 residues. Genomic DNA, the template, was used for profiling of the TCR beta VDJ and CDR3. One entry per CDR3 protein results from TCRdb running MiXCR on the reads. This sample has 210,000 or so distinct CDR3 sequences; about half occur once, and the top ten carry roughly 21%. This clonotype has more than one count but fewer than ten. The antigen is not known. Just one base apart from a much larger clone, this may be a read error.

The source material was sorted CD4+, CD8+, or CD8+CD57+ T cells (not recorded which) from PBMCs. This clonotype was obtained from a human donor with aplastic anemia. The chain is built from TRBV20-1 and TRBJ1-6, with TRBD1 identical over 7 bases. This chain's CDR3 is CSANRGFGSPLRF. CDR3 nucleotides: TGCAGTGCAAACAGGGGATTCGGTTCACCCCTCCGCTTT.